Listed here are 2 T cell receptor beta chains from one sample, sequenced in a study of CD8+ T cells in alopecia areata. RNA, once extracted, was reverse transcribed into cDNA for use as the sequencing template. This table comes from immunoSEQ multiplex PCR, and its TCRdb copy is limited to in-frame clones, with some not included. The sample lists 200,000 or so clones; roughly two fifths were seen once. Treatment indicated: oral pan-JAK inhibitor, 5-10 mg twice daily. The specimen was CD4+ T cells sorted from blood, collected between weeks 30 and 35, from a patient treated with tofacitinib. These receptors originate from a human donor with alopecia areata.

This clone has at least ten counts. This chain joins TRBV29-1 and TRBJ1-3, with D possibly matching TRBD1 (6 bases). Germline V gene data show CDR1 as SQVTM and CDR2 as ANQGSEA. Trimming took 7 bases from V and 2 from J, leaving 9 bases between them. The CDR3 totals 12 residues. The CDR3 nucleotides read TGCAGCGCACGGGACACTGGAAACACCATATATTTT. Amino acids: CSARDTGNTIYF.

This clone has only a few counts. The chain joins TRBV29-1 to TRBJ1-2, with 7 bases lining up with TRBD1. The CDR3 has 13 residues. V dropped 4 bases and J dropped 8; count of bases not matched to a gene: 10. Germline CDR1 reads SQVTM; CDR2 reads ANQGSEA. The CDR3 DNA reads TGCAGCGTTGGGGACAGATTTTCCGGCGGCTACACCTTC. It translates to CSVGDRFSGGYTF.